These 27 T cell receptor beta chains share one sample of origin, sequenced in a study of OX40 agonist ivuxolimab in advanced cancers. Profiled with immunoSEQ multiplex PCR; TCRdb holds only in-frame clones, not every one. The repertoire consists of roughly 100,000 clones, with approximately 95% occurring once and the leading ten covering 2%. The sequencing used CD4+ or CD8+ T cells sorted from blood, collected in a trial of the OX40 agonist ivuxolimab. These receptor sequences come from an adult with an advanced solid tumor such as melanoma, head and neck, liver or kidney cancer.

This rearrangement joins TRBV6-1 to TRBJ2-2; D gene uncertain. The V and J ends lost 7 bases and 0 bases respectively, with 6 bases between them. The length of the CDR3 is 13 residues. The V gene's germline CDR1 is MNHNS and CDR2 SASEGT. CDR3 in amino acids: CASIAANTGELFF. CDR3 DNA: TGTGCCAGCATCGCAGCGAACACCGGGGAGCTGTTTTTT.

This clone was seen once. The V call is TRBV20-1, the J call TRBJ2-1, with unresolved D. Germline CDR1 and CDR2: DFQATT and SNEGSKA (reference sequence). This CDR3 has 11 amino acids. V gave up 5 bases and J gave up 4 bases, with 6 bases separating them. The CDR3 region is CSAYSYNEQFF. The CDR3, as DNA: TGCAGTGCTTACTCATACAATGAGCAGTTCTTC.

This rearrangement joins TRBV28 to TRBJ1-2; 9 bases fit TRBD1. CDR1 MDHEN and CDR2 SYDVKM come from the germline V gene. The trim removed 5 bases at V and 1 base at J, leaving 5 bases unmatched. The CDR3 has 15 amino acids. The CDR3 spells CASSLGQGLNYGYTF. CDR3 nucleotides: TGTGCCAGCAGTCTGGGACAGGGACTTAACTATGGCTACACCTTC.

The chain has TRBV27 and TRBJ2-7, with no clear D. The CDR3 runs to 11 residues. CDR1 is MNHEY and CDR2 is SMNVEV in the germline V gene (reference sequence). The V gene lost 6 bases and the J gene lost 3 bases, with 6 bases spanning the gap. CDR3 residues: CASRGLYEQYF. The CDR3, as DNA: TGTGCCAGCAGGGGCCTCTACGAGCAGTACTTC.

The chain combines TRBV4-3 with TRBJ2-2; TRBD2 might be the D (6 bases). The CDR3 spans 17 residues. Germline CDR1 reads LGHNA; CDR2 reads YSLEER. The germline V and J ends were trimmed by 0 bases and 5 bases, with 16 bases remaining between them. The DNA for the CDR3 is TGCGCCAGCAGCCAAGATCAGGGCGGAGGGAGGACCGGGGAGCTGTTTTTT. It yields the protein CASSQDQGGGRTGELFF.

V gene TRBV5-6 combines with J gene TRBJ1-5; D is unclear. Trimming left V 1 base short and J 3 bases short, with 14 bases between. The germline CDR1 and CDR2 sequences are SGHDT and YYEEEE. CDR3 length equals 16 residues. The CDR3 DNA is TGTGCCAGCAGCTTGTATCTCGGCGGAAACAATCAGCCCCAGCATTTT. Residues: CASSLYLGGNNQPQHF.

CDR3 sequence (DNA): TGTGCCAGCAGCTTATCCCCTGGGGCGGGAGTCTACGAGCAGTACTTC. It specifies CASSLSPGAGVYEQYF. The J gene is TRBJ2-7, the V gene TRBV5-5; 7 positions agree with TRBD2. Trimming at V came to 2 bases and at J to 3 bases, leaving 11 bases not matched to a gene. The CDR3 loop spans 16 amino acids. Germline lookup yields CDR1 SGHKS and CDR2 YYEKEE (reference sequence).

This sequence joins TRBV5-4 and TRBJ2-2, with D unresolved. Germline V gene data show CDR1 as SGHNT and CDR2 as YYREEE (reference sequence). With 0 bases removed from V and 7 bases from J, the gap between germline ends came to 10 bases. The CDR3 runs to 14 residues. The CDR3 DNA sequence: TGTGCCAGCAGCTTGGCGTTAGCAGGCGGGGAGCTGTTTTTT. It specifies CASSLALAGGELFF. The whole variable domain, filled in from reference TRBV5-4 and TRBJ2-2, reads ETGVTQSPTHLIKTRGQQVTLRCSSQSGHNTVSWYQQALGQGPQFIFQYYREEENGRGNFPPRFSGLQFPNYSSELNVNALELDDSALYLCASSLALAGGELFFGEGSRLTVL.

This rearrangement joins TRBV10-3 to TRBJ2-5; D not resolved. This CDR3 has 16 residues. The V gene's germline CDR1 is ENHRY and CDR2 SYGVKD. V was clipped by 0 bases and J by 2 bases, with 13 bases between them. The CDR3 protein is CAISESMAGAQETQYF. CDR3 DNA: TGTGCCATCAGTGAGTCGATGGCAGGAGCACAAGAGACCCAGTACTTC.

This rearrangement joins TRBV5-1 to TRBJ2-7; D could derive from TRBD1 or TRBD2 (7 bases each). The CDR3 has 15 amino acids. Trimming shortened V by 2 bases and J by 0 bases, and 12 bases separated the two germline ends. Germline V gene lookup returns CDR1 SGHRS and CDR2 YFSETQ. CDR3: CASSLDRDYSYEQYF. In DNA form, the CDR3 reads TGCGCCAGCAGCTTAGACAGGGACTACTCCTACGAGCAGTACTTC. Complete variable domain (other parts from reference TRBV5-1 and TRBJ2-7): KAGVTQTPRYLIKTRGQQVTLSCSPISGHRSVSWYQQTPGQGLQFLFEYFSETQRNKGNFPGRFSGRQFSNSRSEMNVSTLELGDSALYLCASSLDRDYSYEQYFGPGTRLTVT.

The genes are TRBV7-3 and TRBJ2-3; D may be TRBD1 (5 bases). The V gene's germline CDR1 is SGHTA and CDR2 FQGTGA. This CDR3 contains 13 residues. V dropped 5 bases and J dropped 1 base, with 7 bases sitting between them. The CDR3 DNA sequence: TGTGCCAGCAGCCCCAGGGGCACAGATACGCAGTATTTT. Residues: CASSPRGTDTQYF.

The V gene is TRBV7-9, the J gene TRBJ2-7; possibly TRBD1 for D (5 bases). The CDR3 consists of 14 residues. The germline V gene has CDR1 SEHNR and CDR2 FQNEAQ (reference sequence). V dropped 3 bases and J dropped 4 bases, with 13 bases sitting between them. The CDR3 coding sequence is TGTGCCAGCAGCTTGAAGGGGCCAACGTACGAGCAGTACTTC. It yields the protein CASSLKGPTYEQYF.

The chain has TRBV7-7 and TRBJ2-1; the D call may be TRBD1 or TRBD2 (6 bases each). The CDR3 is 16 amino acids. Germline loops: CDR1 SSHAT, CDR2 FNYEAQ (reference sequence). The V gene lost 4 bases and the J gene lost 5 bases, with 18 bases spanning the gap. CDR3 region: CASSSHREDRHNEQFF. The CDR3 DNA reads as TGTGCCAGCAGCTCCCACAGGGAGGACCGGCACAATGAGCAGTTCTTC.

The chain carries TRBV7-3 and TRBJ2-1; possibly TRBD1 for D (5 bases). Between the trimmed V and J ends, which lost 5 bases and 9 bases, there was a span of 20 bases. Germline V lookup: CDR1 SGHTA, CDR2 FQGTGA. CDR3 length: 15 residues. CDR3 residues: CASSPAITRESEQFF. The CDR3 nucleotides are TGTGCCAGCAGCCCCGCGATAACCAGGGAAAGTGAGCAGTTCTTC.

The chain recombines TRBV4-1 with TRBJ1-1; 9 positions agree with TRBD1. CDR3 length: 15 residues. Germline V gene lookup returns CDR1 MGHRA and CDR2 YSYEKL. V lost 3 bases, J lost 10 bases, and 12 bases stayed unmatched. The CDR3 region has the DNA TGCGCCAGCAGCCATCGGGACAGGGAAGCGAACGGAGCTTTCTTT. It is translated as CASSHRDREANGAFF.

The chain is built from TRBV9 and TRBJ2-1; 8 bases are a match to TRBD2. V lost 1 base and J lost 8; bases outside the gene matches: 17. CDR1 is SGDLS, CDR2 YYNGEE, per germline. The CDR3 runs 18 residues. The CDR3 region has the DNA TGTGCCAGCAGCGTAAGCGGCGGCGCGGGACTAGACTTCTATGAGCAGTTCTTC. It specifies CASSVSGGAGLDFYEQFF.

This clone ranks as medium-sized. This chain connects TRBV7-9 to TRBJ2-7; D is unresolved. Germline lookup yields CDR1 SEHNR and CDR2 FQNEAQ (reference sequence). The CDR3 sequence is 13 residues long. V lost 3 bases and J lost 2, with 8 bases in between. The CDR3 here is CASSFGRTYEQYF. The CDR3 DNA is TGTGCCAGCAGCTTTGGTCGGACCTACGAGCAGTACTTC.

This clone has just one count. The chain combines TRBV2 with TRBJ2-5, with 7 bases lining up with TRBD1. CDR3 length: 14 amino acids. CDR1 SNHLY and CDR2 FYNNEI come from the germline V gene. V trimming: 0 bases; J trimming: 5 bases; junction bases outside the gene matches: 3. The CDR3: CASSEAGGQETQYF. The DNA of the CDR3 is TGTGCCAGCAGTGAAGCAGGGGGCCAGGAGACCCAGTACTTC.

The chain uses TRBV7-9 and TRBJ2-7, with D possibly matching TRBD2 (5 bases). Germline V gene lookup returns CDR1 SEHNR and CDR2 FQNEAQ (reference sequence). CDR3 length: 15 residues. The V end lost 4 bases, the J end lost 3 bases, and 16 bases lay between the germline ends. The CDR3 sequence is CASSSHEGMGYEQYF. CDR3 sequence (DNA): TGTGCCAGCAGCTCCCACGAGGGAATGGGCTACGAGCAGTACTTC.

CDR3 region: CASSLSGGLAGEQYF. CDR3 bases: TGTGCCAGCAGTTTATCGGGCGGACTAGCGGGAGAGCAGTACTTC. The chain combines TRBV27 with TRBJ2-7, with TRBD2 identical over 12 bases. Germline V CDR1 and CDR2: MNHEY, SMNVEV (reference sequence). Trimming removed 0 bases from V and 7 bases from J; junction bases left unmatched: 4. CDR3 length equals 15 residues.

The chain has TRBV19 and TRBJ2-1, with 7 bases lining up with TRBD1. This CDR3 has 15 amino acids. Per the germline V gene, CDR1 is LNHDA and CDR2 is SQIVND (reference sequence). The junction had 5 bases not matched to a gene; V was cut back by 6 bases and J by 0 bases. The CDR3 bases are TGTGCCAGTAGCCCGGGACAGAGCTCCTACAATGAGCAGTTCTTC. It is translated as CASSPGQSSYNEQFF.

The chain combines TRBV5-6 with TRBJ2-3; D not certain. V was trimmed by 0 bases and J by 0 bases, leaving 14 bases between them. CDR3 length equals 17 residues. Germline V CDR1 and CDR2: SGHDT, YYEEEE. CDR3 coding DNA: TGTGCCAGCAGCTTGGGAAGCTTCCTTTCTAGCACAGATACGCAGTATTTT. Protein product: CASSLGSFLSSTDTQYF.

This chain links TRBV4-3 with TRBJ1-4, with D possibly TRBD1 on 6 matching bases. Trimming took 0 bases from V and 10 from J, leaving 15 bases between them. The CDR3 has 15 amino acids. Germline V CDR1 and CDR2: LGHNA, YSLEER. The CDR3 here is CASSQDLQGSGKLFF. The CDR3 DNA sequence: TGCGCCAGCAGCCAAGATTTACAGGGCTCGGGAAAACTGTTTTTT.

The gene calls are TRBV5-6 and TRBJ1-5; weak D call: TRBD1 (5 bases). Looked up from germline, CDR1 is SGHDT and CDR2 is YYEEEE. V lost 4 bases and J 3 bases, leaving 14 bases between the germline ends. The CDR3 sequence is 15 residues long. The CDR3 sequence: CASSVLRVNNQPQHF. The CDR3 DNA follows: TGTGCCAGCAGCGTTCTCAGGGTAAACAATCAGCCCCAGCATTTT.

The chain is built from TRBV7-9 and TRBJ1-5, with D uncertain. From germline, CDR1 is SEHNR and CDR2 FQNEAQ (reference sequence). The ends were cut back, 5 bases at V and 0 bases at J, with 23 bases in the middle. This CDR3 is 19 amino acids long. The CDR3 protein is CASSQSSTTWAVSNQPQHF. CDR3 nucleotide sequence: TGTGCCAGCAGCCAGAGTTCCACCACGTGGGCAGTTAGCAATCAGCCCCAGCATTTT.

The chain recombines TRBV6-5 with TRBJ2-2, with D hard to call. Germline CDR1 MNHEY, CDR2 SVGAGI. CDR3 length: 14 amino acids. Between the trimmed V and J ends, which lost 2 bases and 4 bases, there was a span of 8 bases. This chain's CDR3 is CASSYLPGTGELFF. In DNA form, the CDR3 reads TGTGCCAGCAGTTACCTGCCGGGCACCGGGGAGCTGTTTTTT.

V and J are TRBV7-6 and TRBJ2-5, with TRBD2 as a possible D gene (6 bases). Per the germline V gene, CDR1 is SGHVS and CDR2 is FNYEAQ. Trimming pared 3 bases from V and 7 bases from J, leaving 15 bases between. CDR3 length equals 14 residues. The CDR3 protein is CASSLAPGEATQYF. The CDR3 DNA reads as TGTGCCAGCAGCTTGGCTCCGGGGGAGGCGACCCAGTACTTC.